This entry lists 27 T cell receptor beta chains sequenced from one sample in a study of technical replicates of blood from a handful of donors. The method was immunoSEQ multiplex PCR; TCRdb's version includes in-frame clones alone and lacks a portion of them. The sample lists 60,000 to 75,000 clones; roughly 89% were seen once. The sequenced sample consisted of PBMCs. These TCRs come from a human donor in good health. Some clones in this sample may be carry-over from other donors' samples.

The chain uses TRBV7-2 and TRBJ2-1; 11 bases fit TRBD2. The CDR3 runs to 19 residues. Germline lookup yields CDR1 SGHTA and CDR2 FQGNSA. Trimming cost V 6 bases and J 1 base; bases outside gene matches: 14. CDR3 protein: CASSRGGGSGRGSYNEQFF. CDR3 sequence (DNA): TGTGCCAGCAGTCGAGGGGGGGGTAGCGGGAGGGGTTCCTACAATGAGCAGTTCTTC.

The CDR3 loop is CASSGDIGSHSPLHF. CDR3 nucleotides: TGTGCCAGCAGCGGCGACATTGGCAGCCACTCACCCCTCCACTTT. The chain is built from TRBV7-2 and TRBJ1-6, with D unclear. Germline V gives CDR1 SGHTA, CDR2 FQGNSA. CDR3 length: 15 residues. The ends were cut back, 5 bases at V and 10 bases at J, with 18 bases in the middle.

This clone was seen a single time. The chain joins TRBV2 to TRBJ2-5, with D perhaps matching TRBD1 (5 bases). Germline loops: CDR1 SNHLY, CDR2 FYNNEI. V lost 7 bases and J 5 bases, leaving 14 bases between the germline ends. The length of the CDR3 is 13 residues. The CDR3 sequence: CASTLGRGETQYF. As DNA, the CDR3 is TGTGCCAGCACCCTGGGGCGCGGCGAGACCCAGTACTTC.

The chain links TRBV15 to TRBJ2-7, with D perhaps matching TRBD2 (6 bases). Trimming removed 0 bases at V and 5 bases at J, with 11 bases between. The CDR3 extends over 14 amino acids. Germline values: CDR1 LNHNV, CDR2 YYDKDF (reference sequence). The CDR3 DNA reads TGTGCCACCAGCAGAGATACTAGCTTCGACGAGCAGTACTTC. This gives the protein CATSRDTSFDEQYF. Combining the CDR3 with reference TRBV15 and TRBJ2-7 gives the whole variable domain DAMVIQNPRYQVTQFGKPVTLSCSQTLNHNVMYWYQQKSSQAPKLLFHYYDKDFNNEADTPDNFQSRRPNTSFCFLDIRSPGLGDTAMYLCATSRDTSFDEQYFGPGTRLTVT.

CDR3 sequence (DNA): TGTGCCAGCAGAGCCTCTAGCGCCTACAATGAGCAGTTCTTC. It specifies CASRASSAYNEQFF. The chain uses TRBV27 and TRBJ2-1, with D perhaps matching TRBD2 (6 bases). The CDR3 loop spans 14 amino acids. CDR1 is MNHEY and CDR2 is SMNVEV in the germline V gene (reference sequence). Trimming removed 6 bases at V and 2 bases at J, with 11 bases between.

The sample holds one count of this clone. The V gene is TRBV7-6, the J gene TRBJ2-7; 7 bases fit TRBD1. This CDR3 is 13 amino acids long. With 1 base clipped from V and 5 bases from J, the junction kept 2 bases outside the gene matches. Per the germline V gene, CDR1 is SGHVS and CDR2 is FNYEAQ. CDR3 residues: CASSLVGGDEQYF. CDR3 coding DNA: TGTGCCAGCAGCTTAGTAGGGGGCGACGAGCAGTACTTC.

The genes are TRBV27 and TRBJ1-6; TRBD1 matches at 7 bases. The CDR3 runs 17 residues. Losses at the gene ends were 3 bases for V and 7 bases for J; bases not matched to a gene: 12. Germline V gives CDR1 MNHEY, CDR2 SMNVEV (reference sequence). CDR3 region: CASSFIVPVQGNSPLHF. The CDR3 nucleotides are TGTGCCAGCAGTTTTATAGTCCCGGTACAGGGGAATTCACCCCTCCACTTT.

The CDR3: CASSVGQGYYEQYF. The CDR3 region has the DNA TGTGCCAGCAGCGTAGGGCAGGGGTATTACGAGCAGTACTTC. The chain recombines TRBV9 with TRBJ2-7, with a tentative D call TRBD1 (6 bases). The V gene lost 0 bases and the J gene lost 4 bases, with 11 bases spanning the gap. In germline, CDR1 is SGDLS, CDR2 YYNGEE. CDR3 length: 14 residues. The complete variable domain, with remaining parts taken from reference TRBV9 and TRBJ2-7, reads DSGVTQTPKHLITATGQRVTLRCSPRSGDLSVYWYQQSLDQGLQFLIQYYNGEERAKGNILERFSAQQFPDLHSELNLSSLELGDSALYFCASSVGQGYYEQYFGPGTRLTVT.

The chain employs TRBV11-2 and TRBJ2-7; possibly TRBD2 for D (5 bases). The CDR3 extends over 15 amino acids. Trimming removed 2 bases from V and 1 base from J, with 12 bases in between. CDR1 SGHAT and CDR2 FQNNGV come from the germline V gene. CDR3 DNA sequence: TGTGCCAGCAGCTTAACGGGTCCGGGGTCCTACGAGCAGTACTTC. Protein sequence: CASSLTGPGSYEQYF.

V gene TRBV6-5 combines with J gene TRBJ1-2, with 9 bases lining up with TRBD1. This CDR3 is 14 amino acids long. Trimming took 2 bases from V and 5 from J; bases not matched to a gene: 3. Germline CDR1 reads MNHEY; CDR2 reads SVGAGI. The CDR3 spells CASSYLGQGYGYTF. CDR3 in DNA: TGTGCCAGCAGTTACCTGGGACAGGGATATGGCTACACCTTC.

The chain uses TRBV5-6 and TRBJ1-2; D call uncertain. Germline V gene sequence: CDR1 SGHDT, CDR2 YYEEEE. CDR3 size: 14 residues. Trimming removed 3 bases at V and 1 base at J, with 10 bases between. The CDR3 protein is CASSSGLFNYGYTF. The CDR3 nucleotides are TGTGCCAGCAGCTCGGGTTTATTTAACTATGGCTACACCTTC.

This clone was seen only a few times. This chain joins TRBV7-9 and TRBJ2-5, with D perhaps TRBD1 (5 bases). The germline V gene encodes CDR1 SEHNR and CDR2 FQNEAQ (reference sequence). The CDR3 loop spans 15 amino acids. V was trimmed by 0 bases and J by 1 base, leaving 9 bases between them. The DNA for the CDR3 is TGTGCCAGCAGCTTAGCGCTGACAGCCCAAGAGACCCAGTACTTC. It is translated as CASSLALTAQETQYF.

As DNA, the CDR3 is TGTGCCAGCAGTGGCTTAGCGGGAGCGGACGGTGAGCAGTTCTTC. Its protein is CASSGLAGADGEQFF. The V gene is TRBV6-4, the J gene TRBJ2-1, with 9 bases matching TRBD2. CDR1 is MRHNA, CDR2 SNTAGT, per germline. Unmatched junction bases numbered 10, after V lost 4 bases and J lost 9 bases. This CDR3 has 15 amino acids.

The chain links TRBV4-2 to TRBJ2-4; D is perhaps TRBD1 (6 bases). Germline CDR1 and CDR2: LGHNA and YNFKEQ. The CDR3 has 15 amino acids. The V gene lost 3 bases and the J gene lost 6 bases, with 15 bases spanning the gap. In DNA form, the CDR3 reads TGTGCCAGCAGCCAGACAGGTTCCACAGGAAACATTCAGTACTTC. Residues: CASSQTGSTGNIQYF.

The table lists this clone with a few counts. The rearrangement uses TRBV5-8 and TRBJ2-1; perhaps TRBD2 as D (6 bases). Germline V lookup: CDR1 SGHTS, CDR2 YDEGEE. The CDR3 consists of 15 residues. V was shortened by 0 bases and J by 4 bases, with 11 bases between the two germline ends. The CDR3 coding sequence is TGTGCCAGCAGCTTGGCTAGGACTACGTACAATGAGCAGTTCTTC. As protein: CASSLARTTYNEQFF.

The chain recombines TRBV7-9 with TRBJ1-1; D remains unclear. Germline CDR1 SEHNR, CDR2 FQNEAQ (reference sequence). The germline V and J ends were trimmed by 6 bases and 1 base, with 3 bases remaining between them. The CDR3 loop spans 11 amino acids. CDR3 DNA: TGTGCCAGCAGTCAGAACACTGAAGCTTTCTTT. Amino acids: CASSQNTEAFF.

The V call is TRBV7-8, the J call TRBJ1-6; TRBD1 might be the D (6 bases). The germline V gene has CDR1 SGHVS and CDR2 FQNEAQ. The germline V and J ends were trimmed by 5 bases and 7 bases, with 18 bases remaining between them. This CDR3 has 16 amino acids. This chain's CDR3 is CASSTDGGFLNSPLHF. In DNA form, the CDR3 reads TGTGCCAGCAGCACTGATGGGGGCTTCCTAAATTCACCCCTCCACTTT.

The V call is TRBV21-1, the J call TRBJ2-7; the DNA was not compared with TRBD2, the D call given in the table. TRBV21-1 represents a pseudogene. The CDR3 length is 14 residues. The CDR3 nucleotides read TGTGCCAGCAGCATAGCTAGCGGGGGCTACGAGCAGTACTTC. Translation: CASSIASGGYEQYF.

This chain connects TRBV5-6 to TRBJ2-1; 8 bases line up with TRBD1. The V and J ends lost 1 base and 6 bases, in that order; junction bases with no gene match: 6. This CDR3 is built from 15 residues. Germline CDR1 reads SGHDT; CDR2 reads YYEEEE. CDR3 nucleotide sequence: TGTGCCAGCAGCTTGTTTCAGGGGGCGGCCAATGAGCAGTTCTTC. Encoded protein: CASSLFQGAANEQFF.

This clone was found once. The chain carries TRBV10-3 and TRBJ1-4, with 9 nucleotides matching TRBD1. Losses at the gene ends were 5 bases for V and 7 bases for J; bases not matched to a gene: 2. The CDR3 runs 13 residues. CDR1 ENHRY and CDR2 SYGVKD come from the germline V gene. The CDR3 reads CAISPTGGEKLFF. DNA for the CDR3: TGTGCCATCAGTCCGACAGGGGGTGAAAAACTGTTTTTT.

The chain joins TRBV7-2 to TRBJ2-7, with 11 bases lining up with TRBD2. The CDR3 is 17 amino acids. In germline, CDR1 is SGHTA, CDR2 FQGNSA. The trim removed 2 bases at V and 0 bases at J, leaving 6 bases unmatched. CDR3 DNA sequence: TGTGCCAGCAGCTTAAATCCTAGCGGGAGGAGCTCCTACGAGCAGTACTTC. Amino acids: CASSLNPSGRSSYEQYF. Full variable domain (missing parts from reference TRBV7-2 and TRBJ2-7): GAGVSQSPSNKVTEKGKDVELRCDPISGHTALYWYRQSLGQGLEFLIYFQGNSAPDKSGLPSDRFSAERTGGSVSTLTIQRTQQEDSAVYLCASSLNPSGRSSYEQYFGPGTRLTVT.

The CDR3 sequence: CASISGGLGQETQYF. The CDR3, as DNA: TGTGCCAGCATCAGCGGGGGCCTTGGGCAAGAGACCCAGTACTTC. The chain carries TRBV6-1 and TRBJ2-5, with TRBD2 matching 8 bases. CDR3 length: 15 residues. The germline CDR1 and CDR2 sequences are MNHNS and SASEGT. With 7 bases clipped from V and 2 bases from J, the junction kept 9 bases outside the gene matches.

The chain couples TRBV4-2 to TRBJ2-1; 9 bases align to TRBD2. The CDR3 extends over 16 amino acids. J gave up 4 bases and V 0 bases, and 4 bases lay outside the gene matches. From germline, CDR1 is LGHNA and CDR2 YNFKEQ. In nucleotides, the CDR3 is TGTGCCAGCAGCCAAGAACCCGCGGGGGGGTACAATGAGCAGTTCTTC. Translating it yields CASSQEPAGGYNEQFF.

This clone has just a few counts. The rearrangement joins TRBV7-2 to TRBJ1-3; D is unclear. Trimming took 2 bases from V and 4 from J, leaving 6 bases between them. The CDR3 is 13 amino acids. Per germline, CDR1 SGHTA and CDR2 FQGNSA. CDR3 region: CASSLSRGNTIYF. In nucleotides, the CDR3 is TGTGCCAGCAGCTTATCACGGGGAAACACCATATATTTT.

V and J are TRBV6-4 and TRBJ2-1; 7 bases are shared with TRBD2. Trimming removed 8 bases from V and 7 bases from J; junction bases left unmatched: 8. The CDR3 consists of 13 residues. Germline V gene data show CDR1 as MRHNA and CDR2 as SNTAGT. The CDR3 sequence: CASGLGGRNEQFF. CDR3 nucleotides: TGTGCCAGCGGCCTGGGGGGGAGGAATGAGCAGTTCTTC.

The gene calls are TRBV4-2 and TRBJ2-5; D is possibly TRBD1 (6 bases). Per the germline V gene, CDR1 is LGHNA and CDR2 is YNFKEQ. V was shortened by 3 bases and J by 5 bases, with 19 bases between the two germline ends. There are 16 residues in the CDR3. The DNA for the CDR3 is TGTGCCAGCAGCCAGTCCGCCAGGGGTCTGGGTGAGACCCAGTACTTC. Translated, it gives CASSQSARGLGETQYF.

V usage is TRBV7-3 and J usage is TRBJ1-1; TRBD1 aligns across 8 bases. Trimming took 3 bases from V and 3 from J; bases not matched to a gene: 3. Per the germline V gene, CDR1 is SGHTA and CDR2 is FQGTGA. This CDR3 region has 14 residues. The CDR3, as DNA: TGTGCCAGCAGCTTTACAGGGGGGGACACTGAAGCTTTCTTT. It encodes CASSFTGGDTEAFF.